This T cell receptor beta chain was sequenced during a study of blood T cell repertoires in COVID-19. As for the study in general: PBMCs, B-cell-depleted T cells, or T cells provided the cDNA or gDNA that made up the material.

During active infection, Seattle patients enrolled and were then monitored through disease. In the study's own analysis: Reference gene primer amplification gave estimated nucleated cell counts. Produced via immunoSEQ multiplex PCR; TCRdb's table is partial and in-frame only. V, J and clone size are taken as reported in that table, and D and trimming were inferred from the DNA itself. The table includes under 450,000 clones, around 91% detected once. This receptor was taken from a woman aged 40 to 49 with COVID-19, enrolled during active disease. Sequencing used peripheral blood.

The CDR3 DNA reads TGTGCCAGCAGCTTAGGTGGGATGGCAGGGGGATTCAATTCACCCCTCCACTTT. It encodes CASSLGGMAGGFNSPLHF. The V call is TRBV7-9, the J call TRBJ1-6; 7 nucleotides align to TRBD1. The CDR3 runs 18 residues. The germline CDR1 and CDR2 sequences are SEHNR and FQNEAQ (reference sequence). After removal of 1 base from V and 7 bases from J, the junction contained 13 bases not matched to a gene.